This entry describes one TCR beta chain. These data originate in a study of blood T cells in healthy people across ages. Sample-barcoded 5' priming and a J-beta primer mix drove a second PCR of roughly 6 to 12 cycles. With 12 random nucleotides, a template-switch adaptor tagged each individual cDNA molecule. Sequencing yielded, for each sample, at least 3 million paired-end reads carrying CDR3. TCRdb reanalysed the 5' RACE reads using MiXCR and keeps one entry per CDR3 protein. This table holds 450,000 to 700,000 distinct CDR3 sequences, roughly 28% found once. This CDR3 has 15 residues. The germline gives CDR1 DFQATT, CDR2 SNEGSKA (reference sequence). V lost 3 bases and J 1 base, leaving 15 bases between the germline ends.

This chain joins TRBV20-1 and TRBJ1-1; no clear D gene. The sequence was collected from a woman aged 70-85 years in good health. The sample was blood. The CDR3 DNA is TGCAGTGCTAGGGATCCCCGGCAATCGAACACTGAAGCTTTCTTT. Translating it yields CSARDPRQSNTEAFF.